A selection of T cell receptor beta chains follows, all from one sample in a study of shared clonotypes between healthy human individuals. Method: immunoSEQ multiplex PCR; TCRdb's copy keeps in-frame clones and lacks some. The sample yields about 2.4 million clones, over 85% seen once. Input material: naive CD4+ T cells from PBMCs. The source of these receptors is a young man in good health. Some clones in this sample may be carry-over from other donors' samples. Each CDR3 is given with its conserved first and last residue. D genes are given only for firm matches. Where a row states a size, it is once, few, many or the class of an expanded clone; other rows omit it.

>NA|NA|TRBJ1-3|TRBV18
CASSLQNRAGNTIYF
TGTGCCAGCTCACTCCAGAACAGGGCTGGAAACACCATATATTTT
>NA|NA|TRBJ2-2|TRBV7-2
CASSINTGELFF
TGTGCCAGCAGCATAAACACCGGGGAGCTGTTTTTT
>NA|TRBD1|TRBJ2-3|TRBV4-1
CASSRTGSTDTQYF
TGCGCCAGCAGCCGGACAGGTAGCACAGATACGCAGTATTTT
>NA|NA|TRBJ2-2|TRBV11-2
CASSSSRAWELFF
TGTGCCAGCAGCTCGTCGCGGGCGTGGGAGCTGTTTTTT
>NA|NA|TRBJ1-1|TRBV28
CASSRRQGLHTEAFF
TGTGCCAGCAGTCGACGCCAGGGGCTGCACACTGAAGCTTTCTTT
>NA|NA|TRBJ1-2|TRBV20-1
CSAPWGYGYTF
TGCAGTGCTCCCTGGGGGTATGGCTACACCTTC
>NA|TRBD2|TRBJ2-3|TRBV29-1
CSVGGLATSTDTQYF
TGCAGCGTGGGGGGACTAGCGACTAGCACAGATACGCAGTATTTT
>few|TRBD1|TRBJ1-2|TRBV4-3
CASSQDRGNRNYGYTF
TGCGCCAGCAGCCAGGACAGGGGGAACCGTAACTATGGCTACACCTTC
>NA|TRBD1|TRBJ2-7|TRBV20-1
CSAKGQDEQYF
TGCAGTGCTAAAGGACAGGACGAGCAGTACTTC
>NA|TRBD1|TRBJ2-4|TRBV5-1
CASSYGTEFLGTKNIQYF
TGCGCCAGCAGCTACGGGACAGAGTTTCTAGGAACCAAAAACATTCAGTACTTC
>NA|TRBD2|TRBJ2-2|TRBV7-3
CASSPTSGATGELFF
TGTGCCAGCAGCCCAACTAGCGGGGCTACCGGGGAGCTGTTTTTT
>few|TRBD1|TRBJ1-1|TRBV19
CASSWDRNTEAFF
TGTGCCAGTAGCTGGGACAGAAACACTGAAGCTTTCTTT
>NA|TRBD1|TRBJ1-2|TRBV4-1
CASSHYPGQTFYGYTF
TGCGCCAGCAGCCACTACCCGGGACAGACGTTTTATGGCTACACCTTC
>NA|NA|TRBJ1-1|TRBV7-3
CASSFGGNTEAFF
TGTGCCAGCAGCTTTGGGGGGAACACTGAAGCTTTCTTT
>once|TRBD1|TRBJ2-2|TRBV19
CASNPTGVVRTGELFF
TGTGCCAGTAACCCTACAGGGGTTGTAAGGACCGGGGAGCTGTTTTTT
>once|NA|TRBJ1-1|TRBV4-1
CASSHLGVEAFF
TGCGCCAGCAGCCACCTAGGGGTTGAAGCTTTCTTT
>once|NA|TRBJ2-5|TRBV7-6
CASSFTFRRPQETQYF
TGTGCCAGCAGCTTTACATTCCGACGACCCCAAGAGACCCAGTACTTC
>NA|TRBD1|TRBJ1-1|TRBV11-2
CASSLYKDRRNTEAFF
TGTGCCAGCAGCCTTTACAAGGACAGGAGGAATACTGAAGCTTTCTTT
>NA|TRBD1|TRBJ1-5|TRBV10-1
CASKDRVLQPQHF
TGCGCCAGCAAGGACAGGGTGCTTCAGCCCCAGCATTTT
>NA|NA|TRBJ2-7|TRBV6-5
CASSYTPQGYEQYF
TGTGCCAGCAGTTACACACCCCAGGGGTACGAGCAGTACTTC
>NA|NA|TRBJ1-5|TRBV5-8
CASSRAVPYSNQPQHF
TGTGCCAGCAGCCGAGCGGTGCCTTATAGCAATCAGCCCCAGCATTTT
>NA|TRBD2|TRBJ2-1|TRBV14
CASSFLGLAGSNEQFF
TGTGCCAGCAGCTTCCTCGGACTAGCGGGAAGCAATGAGCAGTTCTTC
>NA|NA|TRBJ1-5|TRBV2
CASSESALNGQPQHF
TGTGCCAGCAGTGAATCTGCCCTCAACGGACAGCCCCAGCATTTT
>NA|NA|TRBJ1-4|TRBV6-5
CASSYSKFAEKLFF
TGTGCCAGCAGTTACTCGAAATTCGCGGAAAAACTGTTTTTT
>NA|NA|TRBJ1-2|TRBV28
CASSFGNNYGYTF
TGTGCCAGCAGTTTTGGGAACAACTATGGCTACACCTTC
>few|TRBD1|TRBJ1-4|TRBV4-1
CASSQSGTGEEKLFF
TGCGCCAGCAGCCAATCCGGGACAGGGGAGGAAAAACTGTTTTTT
>NA|NA|TRBJ1-4|TRBV6-5
CASSYFQGSEKLFF
TGTGCCAGCAGTTATTTTCAGGGGAGTGAAAAACTGTTTTTT
>NA|TRBD1|TRBJ2-7|TRBV7-9
CASSLGTGVGEQYF
TGTGCCAGCAGCCTCGGGACAGGGGTAGGGGAGCAGTACTTC
>NA|NA|TRBJ2-5|TRBV27
CASSFLGEETQYF
TGTGCCAGCAGTTTTTTGGGAGAAGAGACCCAGTACTTC
>NA|NA|TRBJ2-4|TRBV14
CASSQDRGNIQYF
TGTGCCAGCAGCCAAGACAGGGGTAACATTCAGTACTTC
>once|NA|TRBJ2-3|TRBV9
CASSVEPRQALAYF
TGTGCCAGCAGCGTAGAACCCCGACAGGCGCTCGCATATTTT
>NA|TRBD1|TRBJ1-4|TRBV18
CASSLWTGEAEKLFF
TGTGCCAGCTCACTATGGACAGGGGAGGCTGAAAAACTGTTTTTT
>NA|TRBD1|TRBJ1-1|TRBV6-1
CASISPGQRTEAFF
TGTGCCAGCATCTCACCGGGACAGCGTACTGAAGCTTTCTTT
>NA|NA|TRBJ2-6|TRBV5-4
CACSETGANVLTF
TGTGCCTGCTCCGAGACTGGGGCCAACGTCCTGACTTTC
>NA|NA|TRBJ1-4|TRBV2
CASSETGLNEKLFF
TGTGCCAGCAGTGAGACGGGTCTAAATGAAAAACTGTTTTTT
>NA|TRBD1|TRBJ1-2|TRBV27
CASSTAGQAPNYGYTF
TGTGCCAGCAGTACCGCGGGACAGGCGCCTAACTATGGCTACACCTTC
>NA|TRBD2|TRBJ2-3|TRBV18
CASSPRGLAGPDTQYF
TGTGCCAGCTCACCTAGGGGACTAGCGGGACCGGATACGCAGTATTTT
>NA|NA|TRBJ1-5|TRBV6-5
CASSYSLADQPQHF
TGTGCCAGCAGTTACTCTTTAGCAGATCAGCCCCAGCATTTT